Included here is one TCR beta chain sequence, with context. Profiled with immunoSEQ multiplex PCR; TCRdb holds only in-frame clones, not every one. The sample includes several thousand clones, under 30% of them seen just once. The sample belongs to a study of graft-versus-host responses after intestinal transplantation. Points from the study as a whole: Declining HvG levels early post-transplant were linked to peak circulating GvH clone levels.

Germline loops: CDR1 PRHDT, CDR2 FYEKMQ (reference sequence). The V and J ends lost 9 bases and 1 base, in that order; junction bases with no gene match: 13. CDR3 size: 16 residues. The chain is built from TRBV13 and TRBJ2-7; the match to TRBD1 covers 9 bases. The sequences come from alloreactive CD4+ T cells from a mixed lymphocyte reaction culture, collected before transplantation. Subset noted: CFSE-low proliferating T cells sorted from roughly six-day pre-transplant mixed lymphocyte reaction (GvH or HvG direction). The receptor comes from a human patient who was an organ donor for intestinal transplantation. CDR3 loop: CARSAWTGEISYEQYF. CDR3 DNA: TGTGCCAGAAGCGCCTGGACAGGGGAAATATCCTACGAGCAGTACTTC.